These 12 T cell receptor beta chains came from one sample sequenced in a study of response to subunit inactivated influenza vaccine. TCRdb re-analysed the RT-PCR reads in MiXCR, keeping a single row per CDR3 protein. The data hold approximately 500,000 distinct CDR3 sequences, with around 21% observed a single time. This sample also appeared in a second study, on T cells expressing NK-cell markers. Per that study: A 5'RACE template switching approach incorporating UMIs was used to make TCR beta cDNA.

The sequenced sample was CD4+ T cells sorted from PBMCs, obtained roughly 13 days after vaccination. The receptors were sampled from a man between 50 and 59 years old who received an inactivated influenza vaccine.

V gene TRBV28 combines with J gene TRBJ2-7; no clear D gene. Trimming removed 4 bases from V and 2 bases from J, with 12 bases in between. The CDR3 contains 14 residues. Germline V CDR1 and CDR2: MDHEN, SYDVKM. CDR3 in amino acids: CASSSGAPAYEQYF. Here the CDR3 DNA reads TGTGCCAGCAGTTCAGGTGCCCCCGCCTACGAGCAGTACTTC.

The chain couples TRBV12-3 or TRBV12-4 to TRBJ2-2, with TRBD1 identical over 8 bases. This CDR3 is 13 amino acids long. V gave up 6 bases and J gave up 4 bases; unmatched junction bases: 1. The CDR3 coding sequence is TGTGCCAGCAGGACAGGGGTCACCGGGGAGCTGTTTTTT. Amino acids: CASRTGVTGELFF.

The chain is built from TRBV19 and TRBJ2-7, with 7 bases fitting TRBD1. J gave up 4 bases and V 3 bases, and 6 bases lay outside the gene matches. The CDR3 extends over 14 amino acids. In germline, CDR1 is LNHDA, CDR2 SQIVND (reference sequence). The CDR3: CASSISPDRYEQYF. CDR3 bases: TGTGCCAGTAGTATCTCCCCGGACAGGTACGAGCAGTACTTC.

This chain links TRBV24-1 with TRBJ2-1, with D possibly matching TRBD2 (6 bases). This CDR3 contains 18 residues. V lost 0 bases and J lost 0, with 14 bases in between. Germline CDR1 and CDR2: KGHDR and SFDVKD. In DNA, the CDR3 is TGTGCCACCAGTGATTTGAAATCCGGGAGTCGCTCCTACAATGAGCAGTTCTTC. Its protein product is CATSDLKSGSRSYNEQFF.

Points on this clonotype: One end of the junction varies from germline; a read error may be responsible. The V call is TRBV20-1, the J call TRBJ2-1, with 10 bases lining up with TRBD2. CDR3 length: 11 residues. CDR1 is DFQATT and CDR2 is SNEGSKA in the germline V gene (reference sequence). For the CDR3, the DNA is TGCAGTGCTAGAGGGACTAGCGGCCCGGTGTTC. It translates to CSARGTSGPVF.

The chain recombines TRBV6-2 or TRBV6-3 with TRBJ2-3; no definite D call. CDR1 MNHEY and CDR2 SVGEGT come from the germline V gene. Trimming stripped 6 bases from V and 3 bases from J, with 7 bases between. The CDR3 contains 12 residues. The CDR3 spells CASRTGTDTQYF. The CDR3 region has the DNA TGTGCCAGCAGGACCGGGACAGATACGCAGTATTTT.

This chain connects TRBV7-9 to TRBJ2-2; D is undetermined. The germline V gene encodes CDR1 SEHNR and CDR2 FQNEAQ (reference sequence). V was pared by 2 bases and J by 5 bases, with 3 bases between. CDR3 size: 12 residues. CDR3 nucleotides: TGTGCCAGCAGCTTAACGACCGGGGAGCTGTTTTTT. As protein: CASSLTTGELFF. Full variable domain (remainder filled in from reference TRBV7-9 and TRBJ2-2): DTGVSQNPRHKITKRGQNVTFRCDPISEHNRLYWYRQTLGQGPEFLTYFQNEAQLEKSRLLSDRFSAERPKGSFSTLEIQRTEQGDSAMYLCASSLTTGELFFGEGSRLTVL.

The rearrangement joins TRBV9 to TRBJ2-7; D possibly corresponds to TRBD2 (7 bases). This CDR3 spans 15 amino acids. Deletions cut 4 bases from V and 0 bases from J, with 14 bases between. Germline assignment: CDR1 SGDLS and CDR2 YYNGEE. CDR3 residues: CASSPRGTSSYEQYF. CDR3 nucleotides: TGTGCCAGCAGCCCGCGGGGGACAAGCTCCTACGAGCAGTACTTC.

The rearrangement uses TRBV29-1 and TRBJ1-4; 10 bases fit TRBD1. Trimming cost V 7 bases and J 8 bases; bases outside gene matches: 7. This CDR3 region has 13 residues. Germline CDR1 SQVTM, CDR2 ANQGSEA. The CDR3 bases are TGCAGCGCCGACAGGGGGCGCGGAGAAAAACTGTTTTTT. Residues: CSADRGRGEKLFF.

The chain uses TRBV6-1 and TRBJ1-1, with TRBD1 as a possible D gene (6 bases). The V gene lost 5 bases and the J gene lost 5 bases, with 18 bases spanning the gap. CDR1 MNHNS and CDR2 SASEGT come from the germline V gene. This CDR3 region has 15 residues. This chain's CDR3 is CASSLREGVGTEAFF. The DNA for the CDR3 is TGTGCCAGCAGTCTCCGAGAGGGGGTTGGGACTGAAGCTTTCTTT.

This clonotype was seen many times. The CDR3: CASSYSIISNEQFF. The DNA for the CDR3 is TGTGCCAGCAGTTACTCGATAATCAGCAATGAGCAGTTCTTC. The rearrangement uses TRBV6-2 or TRBV6-3 and TRBJ2-1; D gene uncertain. The CDR3 has 14 residues. Looked up from germline, CDR1 is MNHEY and CDR2 is SVGEGT. V dropped 0 bases and J dropped 6 bases, with 9 bases sitting between them.

The chain combines TRBV6-1 with TRBJ2-1; 9 nucleotides agree with TRBD1. V lost 5 bases to trimming and J lost 7 bases; unmatched junction nucleotides: 12. Germline loops: CDR1 MNHNS, CDR2 SASEGT. This CDR3 comprises 16 residues. The CDR3, as DNA: TGTGCCAGCAGTCAACACACCGTGGACAGGGGAAATGAGCAGTTCTTC. Its protein product is CASSQHTVDRGNEQFF.